This entry lists 27 T cell receptor beta chains sequenced from one sample in a study of monozygotic twins with inflammatory bowel disease. TCRdb re-called the 5' RACE reads and catalogs CDR3 proteins one per entry, DNA excluded. With approximately 390,000 distinct CDR3 sequences in the sample, the ten largest clones hold 2% to 3%. The sequenced sample was blood. All receptors come from a human donor with ulcerative colitis or Crohn's disease, or a healthy co-twin of an affected twin (not recorded which).

This chain joins TRBV5-4 and TRBJ2-1; TCRdb gives TRBD1 as the D gene, but with no DNA this cannot be confirmed. Per germline, CDR1 SGHNT and CDR2 YYREEE (reference sequence). The CDR3 covers 15 residues. The CDR3 here is CASSRAKGSYNEQFF. The full variable domain, completed using reference TRBV5-4 and TRBJ2-1, is ETGVTQSPTHLIKTRGQQVTLRCSSQSGHNTVSWYQQALGQGPQFIFQYYREEENGRGNFPPRFSGLQFPNYSSELNVNALELDDSALYLCASSRAKGSYNEQFFGPGTRLTVL.

The rearrangement joins TRBV3-1 to TRBJ2-2; the TCRdb call, TRBD1, lacks DNA for checking. The CDR3 length is 14 residues. CDR1 is LGHDT and CDR2 is YNNKEL in the germline V gene (reference sequence). CDR3 sequence: CASRRGGGSGELFF.

This chain connects TRBV5-1 to TRBJ1-4; absent DNA, TCRdb's TRBD1 call cannot be checked. CDR3 length equals 15 residues. The germline V gene encodes CDR1 SGHRS and CDR2 YFSETQ. The CDR3: CASSLLTGKVEKLFF.

V and J are TRBV11-2 and TRBJ2-6; the TRBD1 assignment by TCRdb is unverifiable without DNA. Germline lookup yields CDR1 SGHAT and CDR2 FQNNGV. The CDR3 consists of 18 residues. The CDR3 is CASSPRQASNSGANVLTF. Full variable domain (missing parts from reference TRBV11-2 and TRBJ2-6): EAGVAQSPRYKIIEKRQSVAFWCNPISGHATLYWYQQILGQGPKLLIQFQNNGVVDDSQLPKDRFSAERLKGVDSTLKIQPAKLEDSAVYLCASSPRQASNSGANVLTFGAGSRLTVL.

CDR3 sequence reads: CASSLAATGNTEAFF. V and J are TRBV11-2 and TRBJ1-1; TCRdb designates TRBD1, a call that cannot be tested without DNA. This CDR3 region has 15 residues. The germline V gene has CDR1 SGHAT and CDR2 FQNNGV. The whole variable domain, filled in from reference TRBV11-2 and TRBJ1-1, reads EAGVAQSPRYKIIEKRQSVAFWCNPISGHATLYWYQQILGQGPKLLIQFQNNGVVDDSQLPKDRFSAERLKGVDSTLKIQPAKLEDSAVYLCASSLAATGNTEAFFGQGTRLTVV.

The rearrangement joins TRBV2 to TRBJ2-7. This CDR3 is built from 11 residues. Germline values: CDR1 SNHLY, CDR2 FYNNEI. The CDR3 sequence is CASNDWDEQYF.

The V and J genes are TRBV12-3 or TRBV12-4 and TRBJ2-1. The CDR3 totals 11 residues. The CDR3 reads CASSFHNEQFF.

The V and J genes are TRBV20-1 and TRBJ2-1; lacking DNA, the TRBD1 call made by TCRdb goes unchecked. CDR3 length: 14 residues. Germline V gene lookup returns CDR1 DFQATT and CDR2 SNEGSKA (reference sequence). This CDR3 is CSASGGQGYNEQFF.

V and J are TRBV29-1 and TRBJ2-4; without DNA, the TCRdb call of TRBD2 cannot be checked. CDR1 is SQVTM, CDR2 ANQGSEA, per germline. CDR3 length equals 19 residues. CDR3 sequence: CSVGAFPREGGVAKNIQYF.

The CDR3: CSARGGAHTDTQYF. The V call is TRBV20-1, the J call TRBJ2-3; the D gene TCRdb calls, TRBD1, cannot be checked with no DNA. CDR1 is DFQATT, CDR2 SNEGSKA, per germline (reference sequence). The CDR3 sequence is 14 residues long.

The V call is TRBV20-1, the J call TRBJ2-1; the D call from TCRdb, TRBD1, cannot be confirmed without DNA. Germline CDR1 and CDR2: DFQATT and SNEGSKA (reference sequence). CDR3 size: 13 residues. The CDR3 reads CSAPGQGKGEQFF.

V gene TRBV24-1 combines with J gene TRBJ2-7; lacking DNA, the TRBD2 call made by TCRdb goes unchecked. This CDR3 spans 14 amino acids. Germline CDR1 and CDR2: KGHDR and SFDVKD. CDR3 amino acids: CATSAADKAYEQYF.

The chain links TRBV5-1 to TRBJ2-1; the TRBD1 assignment by TCRdb is unverifiable without DNA. The germline gives CDR1 SGHRS, CDR2 YFSETQ. The CDR3 covers 16 residues. This CDR3 is CASSPWDRGGDNEQFF.

The chain is built from TRBV5-1 and TRBJ2-3; TCRdb reports TRBD2, a call that lacks DNA to check it against. Germline CDR1 is SGHRS and CDR2 is YFSETQ. CDR3 length: 17 residues. The chain's CDR3 is CASSAPLAARSRDTQYF.

This CDR3 is CASSLTLATYNEQFF. This rearrangement joins TRBV12-3 or TRBV12-4 to TRBJ2-1. This CDR3 is 15 amino acids long.

V gene TRBV30 combines with J gene TRBJ2-3. CDR1 GTSNPN and CDR2 SVGIG come from the germline V gene (reference sequence). The CDR3 runs to 11 residues. The CDR3 sequence: CAWREQGPQYF.

The chain joins TRBV6-2 or TRBV6-3 to TRBJ2-2; TCRdb calls TRBD2, which cannot be checked without DNA. Germline assignment: CDR1 MNHEY and CDR2 SVGEGT. The CDR3 consists of 15 residues. This CDR3 is CASSSSGLNTGELFF.

This sequence joins TRBV7-9 and TRBJ2-1; TCRdb's assignment of TRBD2 cannot be checked, as there is no DNA. Germline loops: CDR1 SEHNR, CDR2 FQNEAQ (reference sequence). The CDR3 has 16 residues. The chain's CDR3 is CASSPLAGGRYNEQFF. Full variable domain (outside the CDR3, taken from reference TRBV7-9 and TRBJ2-1): DTGVSQNPRHKITKRGQNVTFRCDPISEHNRLYWYRQTLGQGPEFLTYFQNEAQLEKSRLLSDRFSAERPKGSFSTLEIQRTEQGDSAMYLCASSPLAGGRYNEQFFGPGTRLTVL.

V and J are TRBV4-2 and TRBJ2-3; no DNA is available, so the TRBD2 call from TCRdb remains unchecked. Germline CDR1 and CDR2: LGHNA and YNFKEQ. This CDR3 spans 15 amino acids. CDR3: CASSDRLGGGDTQYF.

The chain couples TRBV11-2 to TRBJ2-5; TCRdb's assignment of TRBD2 cannot be checked, as there is no DNA. Germline CDR1 SGHAT, CDR2 FQNNGV. This CDR3 spans 16 amino acids. The CDR3 spells CASSLYSPLGLETQYF.

The CDR3 sequence: CASSLWTGNSNQPQHF. The chain is built from TRBV28 and TRBJ1-5; TCRdb's D gene call, TRBD1, goes unchecked for lack of DNA. Germline assignment: CDR1 MDHEN and CDR2 SYDVKM. This CDR3 has 16 amino acids. Using reference TRBV28 and TRBJ1-5 for the parts outside the CDR3, the full variable domain is DVKVTQSSRYLVKRTGEKVFLECVQDMDHENMFWYRQDPGLGLRLIYFSYDVKMKEKGDIPEGYSVSREKKERFSLILESASTNQTSMYLCASSLWTGNSNQPQHFGDGTRLSIL.

This chain uses TRBV19 with TRBJ1-5. The germline gives CDR1 LNHDA, CDR2 SQIVND (reference sequence). The CDR3 has 14 amino acids. CDR3 loop: CASSIRQANQPQHF. Looking up the rest from reference TRBV19 and TRBJ1-5 gives the full variable domain: DGGITQSPKYLFRKEGQNVTLSCEQNLNHDAMYWYRQDPGQGLRLIYYSQIVNDFQKGDIAEGYSVSREKKESFPLTVTSAQKNPTAFYLCASSIRQANQPQHFGDGTRLSIL.

The chain employs TRBV4-2 and TRBJ1-2. Germline CDR1 LGHNA, CDR2 YNFKEQ. This CDR3 is built from 16 residues. CDR3 sequence: CASSPRAGASDYGYTF.

This chain uses TRBV4-1 with TRBJ2-3; TCRdb lists TRBD2, though no DNA is available to test this call. Per germline, CDR1 MGHRA and CDR2 YSYEKL. This CDR3 has 15 residues. The CDR3 here is CASSPREVPTDTQYF.

V is TRBV20-1 and J is TRBJ2-5; TCRdb's assignment of TRBD2 cannot be checked, as there is no DNA. Germline assignment: CDR1 DFQATT and CDR2 SNEGSKA (reference sequence). CDR3 length equals 15 residues. CDR3 sequence reads: CSASRLAGGRETQYF.

The chain links TRBV12-3 or TRBV12-4 to TRBJ2-1. The CDR3 is 13 amino acids. CDR3 loop: CASTLGWNIEQFF.

V gene TRBV5-1 combines with J gene TRBJ2-7; without DNA, the TCRdb call of TRBD2 cannot be checked. The CDR3 is made up of 15 amino acids. From germline, CDR1 is SGHRS and CDR2 YFSETQ. The CDR3 is CASSLGWTTVPEQYF.